This entry lists 21 T cell receptor beta chains sequenced from one sample in a study of blood T cell repertoires in COVID-19. The repertoire was sequenced with immunoSEQ multiplex PCR; TCRdb's copy has only in-frame clones and lacks some. Among about 54,000 clones listed, 90% were seen once. The sequenced material came from peripheral blood. These receptors were obtained from a woman aged 40-49 years with active COVID-19.

The chain recombines TRBV18 with TRBJ2-3, with 14 bases lining up with TRBD2. Looked up from germline, CDR1 is KGHSH and CDR2 is LQKENI. J gave up 2 bases and V 0 bases, and 7 bases lay outside the gene matches. CDR3 size: 19 residues. The CDR3 sequence: CASSPPTGLAGENTDTQYF. In DNA form, the CDR3 reads TGTGCCAGCTCACCACCCACGGGACTAGCGGGGGAAAACACAGATACGCAGTATTTT.

This clone showed up just a few times. The CDR3 protein is CAWSVPGQVYEQYF. CDR3 coding DNA: TGTGCCTGGAGCGTCCCGGGACAGGTGTACGAGCAGTACTTC. The chain has TRBV30 and TRBJ2-7, with TRBD1 identical over 8 bases. The CDR3 runs to 14 residues. Germline V gives CDR1 GTSNPN, CDR2 SVGIG (reference sequence). The trim removed 3 bases at V and 4 bases at J, leaving 8 bases unmatched.

DNA for the CDR3: TGTGCCAGCAGCTTCCAAGCGGGGGCCGGGGGTAAGACCCAGTACTTC. Its protein is CASSFQAGAGGKTQYF. V gene TRBV5-8 combines with J gene TRBJ2-5; 8 bases fit TRBD2. V dropped 2 bases and J dropped 6; count of bases not matched to a gene: 12. The CDR3 is made up of 16 amino acids. CDR1 is SGHTS and CDR2 is YDEGEE in the germline V gene.

The J gene is TRBJ1-5, the V gene TRBV6-1, with TRBD1 as a possible D gene (5 bases). Germline V gene lookup returns CDR1 MNHNS and CDR2 SASEGT. This CDR3 is built from 16 residues. Trimming stripped 1 base from V and 4 bases from J, with 14 bases between. The CDR3 coding sequence is TGTGCCAGCAGTGAAGAACTGGGGCAGCCGAATCAGCCCCAGCATTTT. Translation: CASSEELGQPNQPQHF.

The chain is built from TRBV19 and TRBJ1-1, with TRBD1 matching over 7 bases. The V gene end was trimmed by 0 bases and the J gene end by 4 bases; junction bases not matched to a gene: 5. Germline V gives CDR1 LNHDA, CDR2 SQIVND (reference sequence). This CDR3 spans 15 amino acids. Here the CDR3 DNA reads TGTGCCAGTAGTATAGAGCCAGCAGGGGGCACTGAAGCTTTCTTT. Translation: CASSIEPAGGTEAFF.

The V call is TRBV4-3, the J call TRBJ2-3, with 9 bases lining up with TRBD1. Trimming cost V 4 bases and J 4 bases; bases outside gene matches: 15. The germline gives CDR1 LGHNA, CDR2 YSLEER. There are 18 residues in the CDR3. Here the CDR3 reads CASSRQPEGGQGADTQYF. The CDR3, as DNA: TGCGCCAGCAGCCGGCAACCCGAGGGGGGACAGGGCGCAGATACGCAGTATTTT.

This clone appeared once. The chain joins TRBV10-3 to TRBJ2-5; the D is unclear. V lost 6 bases and J lost 5, with 16 bases in between. Germline V gene sequence: CDR1 ENHRY, CDR2 SYGVKD. This CDR3 has 14 residues. CDR3 DNA sequence: TGTGCCATCAGAAAAGACTTGGCCGGGGAGACCCAGTACTTC. As protein: CAIRKDLAGETQYF.

This chain uses TRBV5-5 with TRBJ2-3; 11 bases agree with TRBD2. The CDR3 covers 14 residues. Germline values: CDR1 SGHKS, CDR2 YYEKEE (reference sequence). After removal of 2 bases from V and 6 bases from J, the junction contained 2 bases not matched to a gene. The CDR3 bases are TGTGCCAGCAGCTTACTAGCGGGGGCGGATACGCAGTATTTT. Its protein is CASSLLAGADTQYF.

This sequence joins TRBV19 and TRBJ1-1; 7 bases are a match to TRBD1. V shed 5 bases, J shed 0 bases, and the junction held 9 bases outside the gene matches. From germline, CDR1 is LNHDA and CDR2 SQIVND (reference sequence). This CDR3 contains 16 residues. The CDR3 protein is CASSPGQRILNTEAFF. The CDR3 DNA reads as TGTGCCAGTAGTCCGGGACAGAGAATCTTGAACACTGAAGCTTTCTTT.

In this sample, this clone turned up once. V usage is TRBV2 and J usage is TRBJ1-5; D ambiguous. The CDR3 is made up of 17 amino acids. The germline CDR1 and CDR2 sequences are SNHLY and FYNNEI. The ends were cut back, 8 bases at V and 0 bases at J, with 20 bases in the middle. As DNA, the CDR3 is TGTGCCAGCTCCCTGACAACAAGACGACATAGCAATCAGCCCCAGCATTTT. Its protein is CASSLTTRRHSNQPQHF.

The CDR3 here is CASSQRQLGTGETQYF. CDR3 coding DNA: TGTGCCAGCAGCCAACGCCAGCTCGGGACAGGAGAGACCCAGTACTTC. The rearrangement links TRBV3-1 (or the pseudogene TRBV3-2) to TRBJ2-5; 8 bases are shared with TRBD1. J lost 4 bases, V lost 2 bases, and 9 bases had no gene match. CDR3 length: 16 amino acids. Germline-derived CDR1 and CDR2 are LGHDT and YNNKEL (reference sequence).

The sample holds one count of this clone. The chain couples TRBV5-8 to TRBJ1-5; D might be TRBD1 (5 bases). This CDR3 spans 15 amino acids. Germline values: CDR1 SGHTS, CDR2 YDEGEE. V lost 4 bases, J lost 1 base, and 12 bases lay in between. The CDR3 sequence: CASSQGVRSNQPQHF. The CDR3 DNA is TGTGCCAGCAGCCAAGGGGTACGAAGCAATCAGCCCCAGCATTTT.

This chain links TRBV4-1 with TRBJ1-2, with D uncertain. V gave up 4 bases and J gave up 4 bases, with 13 bases separating them. The germline V gene encodes CDR1 MGHRA and CDR2 YSYEKL. CDR3 length equals 14 residues. The chain's CDR3 is CASSRVHEGYGYTF. As DNA, the CDR3 is TGCGCCAGCAGCCGGGTCCACGAGGGCTATGGCTACACCTTC.

The J gene is TRBJ1-5, the V gene TRBV5-4; 10 bases line up with TRBD1. After removal of 2 bases from V and 5 bases from J, the junction contained 4 bases not matched to a gene. Germline CDR1 is SGHNT and CDR2 is YYREEE (reference sequence). The CDR3 totals 15 residues. The DNA of the CDR3 is TGTGCCAGCAGCTTAGGGACAGGGGTGGATCAGCCCCAGCATTTT. Its protein is CASSLGTGVDQPQHF.

The genes are TRBV7-2 and TRBJ2-3; D perhaps matches TRBD2 (6 bases). Germline CDR1 reads SGHTA; CDR2 reads FQGNSA. V was cut by 5 bases and J by 6 bases, with 18 bases left in between. The CDR3 is 15 amino acids. As DNA, the CDR3 is TGTGCCAGCAGCCCGGGACTCGGGGTAGGGGATACGCAGTATTTT. This sequence encodes CASSPGLGVGDTQYF.

The chain combines TRBV27 with TRBJ2-7; 8 bases fit TRBD1. V gave up 6 bases and J gave up 3 bases; unmatched junction bases: 7. The CDR3 runs to 14 residues. Germline V CDR1 and CDR2: MNHEY, SMNVEV (reference sequence). The CDR3 sequence: CASSRGTGHYEQYF. The CDR3 nucleotides read TGTGCCAGCAGCCGGGGGACAGGCCACTACGAGCAGTACTTC.

This clone was counted a single time. The chain employs TRBV6-6 and TRBJ2-1; the match to TRBD2 covers 10 bases. V lost 10 bases to trimming and J lost 1 base; unmatched junction nucleotides: 7. The length of the CDR3 is 15 residues. Germline V gene data show CDR1 as MNHNY and CDR2 as SVGAGI (reference sequence). CDR3 region: CATAGGLPSYNEQFF. The CDR3 bases are TGTGCCACAGCGGGGGGGCTCCCTTCCTACAATGAGCAGTTCTTC.

The chain couples TRBV11-2 to TRBJ2-5; the D gene is possibly TRBD1 (5 bases). With 0 bases removed from V and 3 bases from J, the gap between germline ends came to 11 bases. This CDR3 is 15 amino acids long. CDR1 and CDR2 from the germline V gene are SGHAT and FQNNGV. The CDR3 reads CASSLDGRVEETQYF. The CDR3 DNA reads as TGTGCCAGCAGCTTAGACGGCAGGGTAGAAGAGACCCAGTACTTC.

V and J are TRBV6-1 and TRBJ1-5; 7 nucleotides match TRBD1. J lost 2 bases, V lost 3 bases, and 4 bases had no gene match. Per germline, CDR1 MNHNS and CDR2 SASEGT. There are 15 residues in the CDR3. The CDR3 bases are TGTGCCAGCAGTGATAAAACAGGGGGCAATCAGCCCCAGCATTTT. Its protein product is CASSDKTGGNQPQHF.

This clone was detected once. The rearrangement joins TRBV5-1 to TRBJ1-1; D is uncertain. Germline V gene data show CDR1 as SGHRS and CDR2 as YFSETQ. The CDR3 runs 13 residues. Trimming left V 3 bases short and J 1 base short, with 7 bases between. CDR3 coding DNA: TGCGCCAGCAGCTGGGCAGGGAACACTGAAGCTTTCTTT. Protein: CASSWAGNTEAFF.

The genes are TRBV7-9 and TRBJ1-4, with 9 bases identical to TRBD1. J gave up 8 bases and V 4 bases, and 5 bases lay outside the gene matches. This CDR3 has 14 residues. From germline, CDR1 is SEHNR and CDR2 FQNEAQ (reference sequence). The CDR3 region is CASSSGQGFEKLFF. The CDR3 DNA reads TGTGCCAGCAGCTCGGGACAGGGATTCGAAAAACTGTTTTTT.